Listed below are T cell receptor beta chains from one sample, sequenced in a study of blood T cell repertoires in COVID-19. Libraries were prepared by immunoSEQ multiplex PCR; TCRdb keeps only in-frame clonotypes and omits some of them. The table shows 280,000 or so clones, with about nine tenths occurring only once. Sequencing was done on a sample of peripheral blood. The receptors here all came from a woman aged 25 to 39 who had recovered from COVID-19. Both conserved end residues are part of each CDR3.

CDR3 protein: CASSIAGQPQHF
V gene: TRBV19

CDR3 protein: CASSGHRGPDEKLFF
V gene: TRBV5-5

CDR3 protein: CASSFRGRSEAFF
V gene: TRBV28

CDR3 protein: CASIPANLYTEAFF
V gene: TRBV21-1

CDR3 protein: CSVGHRGAAFF
V gene: TRBV29-1

CDR3 protein: CASSLTENTEAFF
V gene: TRBV28

CDR3 protein: CATSDPGLAGIYEQFF
V gene: TRBV24-1

CDR3 protein: CASSLAGHSNRGTEAFF
V gene: TRBV5-6

CDR3 protein: CASTTQGPYEQYF
V gene: TRBV2

CDR3 protein: CASSLGTGNQETQYF
V gene: TRBV7-9

CDR3 protein: CASSRSAAEAFF
V gene: TRBV11-2

CDR3 protein: CASSPRPGLAGGVAGELFF
V gene: TRBV27

CDR3 protein: CASSPRQGTYEQYF
V gene: TRBV18

CDR3 protein: CASSLESELTEAFF
V gene: TRBV5-1

CDR3 protein: CASSQDRRWGGGNTIYF
V gene: TRBV4-2

CDR3 protein: CASSYAGVSTGELFF
V gene: TRBV6-5

CDR3 protein: CACQLQPAGMYQETQYF
V gene: TRBV7-2

CDR3 protein: CASSTPSGNEQFF
V gene: TRBV19

CDR3 protein: CASSLTGQVKASGANVLTF
V gene: TRBV18

CDR3 protein: CASSVDPQEVGGYTF
V gene: TRBV9

CDR3 protein: CASTQTGLNEKLFF
V gene: TRBV10-2

CDR3 protein: CASSLSGQSSYNEQFF
V gene: TRBV11-3

CDR3 protein: CASSDRDRALSNQPQHF
V gene: TRBV2

CDR3 protein: CASSLREDNTDTQYF
V gene: TRBV5-4

CDR3 protein: CASSSQGTRGNTIYF
V gene: TRBV11-2

CDR3 protein: CASSQVSVGSGNTIYF
V gene: TRBV3-1/TRBV3-2

CDR3 protein: CASSTGGGNYGYTF
V gene: TRBV6-5

CDR3 protein: CAIRSGYEQYF
V gene: TRBV10-3

CDR3 protein: CASSPGIRLFF
V gene: TRBV7-2

CDR3 protein: CSASGRVYGYTF
V gene: TRBV20-1

CDR3 protein: CASSRGQGATGTEAFF
V gene: TRBV3-1/TRBV3-2

CDR3 protein: CASSIGDLGQVAKNIQYF
V gene: TRBV19

CDR3 protein: CSASPPSGGAGDTQYF
V gene: TRBV20-1

CDR3 protein: CASSHEGLAGDETQYF
V gene: TRBV3-1/TRBV3-2

CDR3 protein: CASSLGGWTPRKNTEAFF
V gene: TRBV7-2

CDR3 protein: CASSSLGQEVSNQPQHF
V gene: TRBV5-8

CDR3 protein: CATSGLFTDTQYF
V gene: TRBV5-8

CDR3 protein: CASSSGRTQYF
V gene: TRBV27

CDR3 protein: CASRPGVNEKLFF
V gene: TRBV6-5

CDR3 protein: CASSSNTGNTEAFF
V gene: TRBV7-8

CDR3 protein: CASSTGIQETQYF
V gene: TRBV19

CDR3 protein: CASSVSTGQGSPLHF
V gene: TRBV19

CDR3 protein: CAWSPGTVNTGELFF
V gene: TRBV30

CDR3 protein: CASSSRGAYGYTF
V gene: TRBV7-9

CDR3 protein: CASSLGLADTQETQYF
V gene: TRBV11-2

CDR3 protein: CASRAIPTGTDIYEQYF
V gene: TRBV2

CDR3 protein: CAWAGDGNQPQHF
V gene: TRBV30